The 14 T cell receptor beta chains listed next were all sequenced from one sample in a study of T cells in tuberculosis. Data came from immunoSEQ multiplex PCR; TCRdb stores just in-frame clones and leaves some out. The sample shows about 49,000 clones, 90% to 95% of them seen only once. Noted time point: new active TB diagnosis, blood taken before or within 7 days of starting treatment. The sample here was PBMCs, taken at tuberculosis diagnosis. Receptors originate from an adult with tuberculosis.

This clone was recorded only once. V is TRBV18 and J is TRBJ2-7; no clear D. V shed 4 bases and J shed 2 bases, with 18 bases lying between them. Germline CDR1 and CDR2: KGHSH and LQKENI. The CDR3 has 16 residues. This chain's CDR3 is CASSRGTRSLAYEQYF. CDR3 DNA: TGTGCCAGCTCACGTGGCACACGGTCCCTAGCCTACGAGCAGTACTTC.

The DNA for the CDR3 is TGTGCCTGTCCCGCTAGTGGGCAGGGGAATTCACCCCTCCACTTT. It encodes CACPASGQGNSPLHF. The V gene is TRBV30, the J gene TRBJ1-6, with D possibly matching TRBD1 (6 bases). Deletions cut 6 bases from V and 7 bases from J, with 19 bases between. The CDR3 is 15 residues long. The germline V gene encodes CDR1 GTSNPN and CDR2 SVGIG (reference sequence).

J is TRBJ1-4 and V is TRBV29-1; tentative D call: TRBD1 (5 bases). Looked up from germline, CDR1 is SQVTM and CDR2 is ANQGSEA. V gave up 4 bases and J gave up 6 bases, with 12 bases separating them. This CDR3 spans 13 amino acids. In DNA, the CDR3 is TGCAGCGTTGGGGACGGCGGGGATGAAAAACTGTTTTTT. Protein: CSVGDGGDEKLFF.

The chain carries TRBV5-4 and TRBJ2-2, with TRBD2 matching over 7 bases. Losses at the gene ends were 0 bases for V and 1 base for J; bases not matched to a gene: 0. From germline, CDR1 is SGHNT and CDR2 YYREEE (reference sequence). The CDR3 extends over 15 amino acids. CDR3 nucleotides: TGTGCCAGCAGCTTGGCTAGCGGGAACACCGGGGAGCTGTTTTTT. It is translated as CASSLASGNTGELFF.

This chain uses TRBV4-3 with TRBJ1-2, with TRBD1 as a possible D gene (6 bases). CDR1 is LGHNA, CDR2 YSLEER, per germline. V lost 9 bases, J lost 4 bases, and 12 bases lay in between. The CDR3 loop spans 12 amino acids. The CDR3 loop reads CARQGIFYGYTF. The CDR3 DNA is TGCGCCAGACAGGGAATATTCTATGGCTACACCTTC.

This chain connects TRBV5-8 to TRBJ2-1; 8 nucleotides line up with TRBD2. The CDR3 spans 17 residues. Germline V CDR1 and CDR2: SGHTS, YDEGEE. The ends lost 2 bases at V and 7 bases at J; junction bases unmatched: 14. In DNA form, the CDR3 reads TGTGCCAGCAGCTTAAGTCGGGGAGCGGGAGAGAGGAATGAGCAGTTCTTC. Encoded protein: CASSLSRGAGERNEQFF.

This chain links TRBV11-3 with TRBJ2-2, with D possibly matching TRBD1 (6 bases). This CDR3 comprises 14 residues. V was cut by 5 bases and J by 7 bases, with 14 bases left in between. Per germline, CDR1 SGHNT and CDR2 YENEEA. In DNA, the CDR3 is TGTGCCAGCAGCCCTATGGGGGCGCACGGGGAGCTGTTTTTT. It codes for CASSPMGAHGELFF.

This chain connects TRBV4-1 to TRBJ1-1; tentative D call: TRBD1 (5 bases). The ends were cut back, 4 bases at V and 6 bases at J, with 9 bases in the middle. Germline V gene data show CDR1 as MGHRA and CDR2 as YSYEKL. The CDR3 runs 12 residues. The CDR3 nucleotides read TGCGCCAGCAGCCGGGGGGTCGCTGAAGCTTTCTTT. Translation gives CASSRGVAEAFF.

The V call is TRBV7-2, the J call TRBJ2-7; D is undetermined. Trimming shortened V by 0 bases and J by 0 bases, and 12 bases separated the two germline ends. The germline V gene has CDR1 SGHTA and CDR2 FQGNSA. CDR3 length equals 16 residues. The CDR3, as DNA: TGTGCCAGCAGCTTAGCGTCCAGAATTCCCTCCTACGAGCAGTACTTC. It yields the protein CASSLASRIPSYEQYF.

J is TRBJ1-3 and V is TRBV29-1, with D unresolved. CDR1 and CDR2 from the germline V gene are SQVTM and ANQGSEA. This CDR3 has 11 residues. Between the trimmed V and J ends, which lost 7 bases and 4 bases, there was a span of 8 bases. DNA for the CDR3: TGCAGCGGTTATTCCGGAAACACCATATATTTT. Protein: CSGYSGNTIYF.

The chain combines TRBV27 with TRBJ2-1; D unresolved. Germline V gives CDR1 MNHEY, CDR2 SMNVEV (reference sequence). The V gene lost 7 bases and the J gene lost 7 bases, with 2 bases spanning the gap. The CDR3 extends over 9 amino acids. The CDR3 is CASINEQFF. Here the CDR3 DNA reads TGTGCCAGCATAAATGAGCAGTTCTTC.

The gene calls are TRBV4-3 and TRBJ1-4; TRBD1 matches at 8 bases. The J segment lost 6 bases and the V segment lost 2 bases, leaving 5 bases of the junction unmatched. Germline V gene data show CDR1 as LGHNA and CDR2 as YSLEER. This CDR3 comprises 15 residues. The CDR3 here is CASSQTDRAYEKLFF. The DNA for the CDR3 is TGCGCCAGCAGCCAAACGGACAGGGCGTATGAAAAACTGTTTTTT.

The genes are TRBV2 and TRBJ1-2; a possible D gene is TRBD1 (5 bases). The germline V gene has CDR1 SNHLY and CDR2 FYNNEI. V lost 6 bases, J lost 4 bases, and 12 bases lay in between. This CDR3 spans 13 amino acids. CDR3 nucleotide sequence: TGTGCCAGCAGCAAGGGGCCAGGCTATGGCTACACCTTC. Translated, it gives CASSKGPGYGYTF.

V gene TRBV7-2 combines with J gene TRBJ2-3; 9 bases are a match to TRBD2. This CDR3 has 14 residues. The junction had 6 bases not matched to a gene; V was cut back by 6 bases and J by 5 bases. Germline lookup yields CDR1 SGHTA and CDR2 FQGNSA. The CDR3, as DNA: TGTGCCAGCAGAAATAGCGGGAGCGGAGATACGCAGTATTTT. Amino acid sequence: CASRNSGSGDTQYF.